This T cell receptor beta chain appears in the sequencing data of a study of CD8+ T cells in alopecia areata. Study summary: A regimen of oral tofacitinib, 5 to 10 mg twice daily, was given to treated patients.

As to treatment: oral pan-JAK inhibitor, 5-10 mg twice daily. Reverse transcribed after extraction, RNA yielded cDNA as the sequencing template. Produced via immunoSEQ multiplex PCR; TCRdb's table is partial and in-frame only. The sample shows around 150,000 clones, about four fifths of them seen only once. The V end lost 7 bases, the J end lost 1 base, and 14 bases lay between the germline ends. The CDR3 sequence is 15 residues long. CDR1 is SNHLY and CDR2 is FYNNEI in the germline V gene. This sequence joins TRBV2 and TRBJ1-5, with D possibly TRBD1 on 5 matching bases. The sequence was obtained from a human donor with alopecia areata. Here the sequenced sample was CD8+ T cells sorted from blood, taken at week 4, from a patient treated with tofacitinib. In DNA form, the CDR3 reads TGTGCCAGCAAACGCCTGGGGGTCAGCAATCAGCCCCAGCATTTT. This translates into CASKRLGVSNQPQHF.